This note documents a single TCR beta chain sequence. What it binds is not known. The data stem from a study of cytomegalovirus exposure and HLA in healthy donors. Findings and limits, study-wide: Reportedly, fewer N-insertions than the roughly 700-donor mean appeared in an Asian-associated ancestry cluster in a later analysis. According to the study, roughly 180 TCR beta chains were cytomegalovirus-associated. Sequencing had likely introduced a cluster of highly shared sequence variants as an artifact.

Trimming stripped 0 bases from V and 7 bases from J, with 9 bases between. The CDR3 covers 14 residues. In germline, CDR1 is SGHVS, CDR2 FQNEAQ. With 60 Vbeta and 13 Jbeta primers, the PCR was carried out. Generated by immunoSEQ multiplex PCR, the TCRdb table keeps only in-frame clones and is missing some. The table lists 64,000 or so clones, roughly 85% of them singletons. This chain connects TRBV7-8 to TRBJ1-4; D may be TRBD1 (5 bases). The receptor was derived from a female donor in good health and CMV-seronegative. The material sequenced was PBMCs. The CDR3 protein is CASSLAGQGEKLFF. Here the CDR3 DNA reads TGTGCCAGCAGCTTAGCAGGGCAGGGTGAAAAACTGTTTTTT.